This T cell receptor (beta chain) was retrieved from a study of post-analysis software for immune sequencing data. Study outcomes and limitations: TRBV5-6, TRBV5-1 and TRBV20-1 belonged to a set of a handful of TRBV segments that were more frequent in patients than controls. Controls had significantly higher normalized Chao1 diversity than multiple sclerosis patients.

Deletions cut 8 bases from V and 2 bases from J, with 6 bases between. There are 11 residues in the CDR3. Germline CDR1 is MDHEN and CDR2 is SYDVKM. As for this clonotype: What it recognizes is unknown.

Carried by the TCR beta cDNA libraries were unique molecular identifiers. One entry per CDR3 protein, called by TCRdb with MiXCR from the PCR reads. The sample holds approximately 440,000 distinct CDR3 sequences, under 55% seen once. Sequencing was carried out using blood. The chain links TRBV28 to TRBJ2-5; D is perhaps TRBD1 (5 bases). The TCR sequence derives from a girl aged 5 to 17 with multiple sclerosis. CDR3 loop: CASDRQETQYF. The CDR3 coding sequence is TGTGCCAGCGACAGACAAGAGACCCAGTACTTC. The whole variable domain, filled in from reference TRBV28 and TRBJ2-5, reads DVKVTQSSRYLVKRTGEKVFLECVQDMDHENMFWYRQDPGLGLRLIYFSYDVKMKEKGDIPEGYSVSREKKERFSLILESASTNQTSMYLCASDRQETQYFGPGTRLLVL.